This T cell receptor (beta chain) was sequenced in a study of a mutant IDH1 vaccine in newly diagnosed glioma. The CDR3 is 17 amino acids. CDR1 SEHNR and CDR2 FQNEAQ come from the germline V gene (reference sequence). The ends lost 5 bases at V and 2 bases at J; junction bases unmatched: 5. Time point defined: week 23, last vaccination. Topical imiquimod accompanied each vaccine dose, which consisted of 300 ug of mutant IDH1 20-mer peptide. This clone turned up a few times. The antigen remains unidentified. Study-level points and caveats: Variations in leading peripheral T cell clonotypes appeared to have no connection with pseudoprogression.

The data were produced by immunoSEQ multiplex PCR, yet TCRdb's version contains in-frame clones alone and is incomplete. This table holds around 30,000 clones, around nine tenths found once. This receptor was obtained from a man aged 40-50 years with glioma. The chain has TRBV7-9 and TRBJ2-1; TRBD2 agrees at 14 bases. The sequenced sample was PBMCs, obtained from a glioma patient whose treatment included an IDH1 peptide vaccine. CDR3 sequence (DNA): TGTGCCAGCAGCCCCTGGACTAGCGGGAGGACCTACAATGAGCAGTTCTTC. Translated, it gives CASSPWTSGRTYNEQFF.